This T cell receptor beta chain was captured in a study of blood T cell repertoires in COVID-19. On the study more broadly: Collection of acute and convalescent COVID-19 samples took place in the United States, Italy and Spain. PBMCs, B-cell-depleted T cells, or T cells were the source of the cDNA or gDNA that made up the material.

Only in-frame clones appear in the TCRdb table, and some are missing; sequencing was by immunoSEQ multiplex PCR. The sample has roughly 120,000 clones; over 70% are singletons. V trimming: 7 bases; J trimming: 4 bases; junction bases outside the gene matches: 7. There are 16 residues in the CDR3. Germline CDR1 reads ENHRY; CDR2 reads SYGVKD. The chain joins TRBV10-3 to TRBJ2-1; TRBD2 aligns across 13 bases. The sample was peripheral blood. The receptor was isolated from a woman in her forties or fifties with acute or convalescent COVID-19. CDR3 region: CAITQGTSGVYNEQFF. The CDR3 DNA is TGTGCCATCACCCAAGGGACTAGCGGGGTGTACAATGAGCAGTTCTTC.